These T cell receptor beta chains were read from a single sample in a study of blood T cell repertoires in COVID-19. Measured with immunoSEQ multiplex PCR; TCRdb has only the in-frame clones, and not every one. The sample has 130,000 or so clones, about four fifths seen once. The sequencing sample was made of peripheral blood. All receptors derive from a woman in her sixties with acute or convalescent COVID-19. Each CDR3 is given with its conserved first and last residue. The D gene is left open where the match is weak. Clone size is stated in some rows and not others, as once, few, many or a class when expanded.

abundance | d_gene | j_gene | v_gene | CDR3nt | CDR3aa
. | TRBD1 | TRBJ2-2 | TRBV5-6 | TGTGCCAGCAGCCCGCCGGACAGGGGGAACACCGGGGAGCTGTTTTTT | CASSPPDRGNTGELFF
once | . | TRBJ1-2 | TRBV25-1 | TGTGCCAGCAGTGTTCCGGGACTTGGCTACACCTTC | CASSVPGLGYTF
few | . | TRBJ1-6 | TRBV6-5 | TGTGCCAGCGGTCCCCAGTCTTCACCCCTCCACTTT | CASGPQSSPLHF
. | . | TRBJ1-1 | TRBV19 | TGTGCCAGTAGCCGGGGGGCGGGCTCGAACACTGAAGCTTTCTTT | CASSRGAGSNTEAFF
. | TRBD1 | TRBJ2-1 | TRBV5-1 | TGCGCCAGCTCCGGGACAGCGGCCGATGAGCAGTTCTTC | CASSGTAADEQFF
. | . | TRBJ1-6 | TRBV5-5 | TGTGCCAGCAGCCCCGGGAGTAGACAGTTCTATAATTCACCCCTCCACTTT | CASSPGSRQFYNSPLHF
. | . | TRBJ1-4 | TRBV19 | TGTGCCAGTACCCCAGGGTCCAGGTTCAATGAAAAACTGTTTTTT | CASTPGSRFNEKLFF
. | . | TRBJ2-5 | TRBV5-5 | TGTGCCAGCAGCTTGACCCCAGAACCCAAGAGAGGCCAGTACTTC | CASSLTPEPKRGQYF
once | . | TRBJ1-4 | TRBV7-9 | TGTGCCAGCAGACCCGCCAGACAGACTAATGAAAAACTGTTTTTT | CASRPARQTNEKLFF
once | TRBD1 | TRBJ1-2 | TRBV27 | TGTGCCAGCAGCACCACAGGGGACCAGTCTCCCTACTATGGCTACACCTTC | CASSTTGDQSPYYGYTF
. | . | TRBJ1-2 | TRBV6-2/TRBV6-3 | TGTGCCAGCAGTTTCACGGGTCGGGGTCCGGACACCTTC | CASSFTGRGPDTF
. | . | TRBJ1-1 | TRBV11-2 | TGTGCCAGCAGGCCGGGGGGGCGCTGGGCTGAAGCTTTCTTT | CASRPGGRWAEAFF
once | TRBD1 | TRBJ2-1 | TRBV6-5 | TGTGCCAGCAGTTCAGGGGACAGGGTCAGGCAGTTCTTC | CASSSGDRVRQFF
. | TRBD1 | TRBJ1-1 | TRBV29-1 | TGCAGCGCCTGGACAGGGGCCCCCTTATTGAACACTGAAGCTTTCTTT | CSAWTGAPLLNTEAFF
. | . | TRBJ2-5 | TRBV5-1 | TGCGCCAGCAGCTTTTACAGGGTTCGGGAGACCCAGTACTTC | CASSFYRVRETQYF
. | . | TRBJ1-1 | TRBV7-9 | TGTGCCAGCAGCTTATCGCAGGGTGAAGCTTTCTTT | CASSLSQGEAFF
. | TRBD1 | TRBJ2-2 | TRBV7-2 | TGTGCCAGCAGCCCTTGGCGTGGACAGGCCGGGGAGCTGTTTTTT | CASSPWRGQAGELFF
. | TRBD1 | TRBJ1-1 | TRBV10-3 | TGTGCCACCAAACTGACAGGGGACACTGAAGCTTTCTTT | CATKLTGDTEAFF
once | . | TRBJ1-2 | TRBV6-4 | TGTGCCAGCAGTGACTCAGGGGCCCAGTTCTATGGCTACACCTTC | CASSDSGAQFYGYTF
once | . | TRBJ2-5 | TRBV5-1 | TGCGCCAGCAGGTATGAGGGCCAAGAGACCCAGTACTTC | CASRYEGQETQYF
. | . | TRBJ1-1 | TRBV19 | TGTGCCAGTAGTATTGGAGAGAACACTGAAGCTTTCTTT | CASSIGENTEAFF
. | TRBD1 | TRBJ1-2 | TRBV19 | TGTGCCAGTAGACGAACCACAGGGGGCGCAGACTATGGCTACACCTTC | CASRRTTGGADYGYTF
. | TRBD1 | TRBJ2-2 | TRBV5-1 | TGCGCCAGCAGCTTCCGACAGGGGGTTCCCGGGGAGCTGTTTTTT | CASSFRQGVPGELFF
. | TRBD1 | TRBJ2-1 | TRBV2 | TGTGCCAGCAGTGAACAACAGGGGGCGGGCAATGAGCAGTTCTTC | CASSEQQGAGNEQFF
. | TRBD1 | TRBJ1-1 | TRBV19 | TGTGCCAGTGGCGGGACAGGTCGCGTCGAAGCTTTCTTT | CASGGTGRVEAFF
. | . | TRBJ2-7 | TRBV18 | TGTGCCAGCTCCGAGAGGCCCGGGGCCTACGAGCAGTACTTC | CASSERPGAYEQYF
. | . | TRBJ1-2 | TRBV19 | TGTGCCAGTAGTATAGGCAGGGGACCGCGGGTTGGCTACACCTTC | CASSIGRGPRVGYTF
. | . | TRBJ2-3 | TRBV6-6 | TGTGCCAGCAGTTACTCTGGATCCTGGGGCGCAGATACGCAGTATTTT | CASSYSGSWGADTQYF
. | . | TRBJ1-2 | TRBV27 | TGTGCCAGCAGTTTATCGTGGCAGCGGAATGGCTACACCTTC | CASSLSWQRNGYTF
few | . | TRBJ2-5 | TRBV7-9 | TGTGCCAGTGTTAGGACTGGAGAGACCCAGTACTTC | CASVRTGETQYF
. | . | TRBJ2-3 | TRBV20-1 | TGCAGTGCTCCTTGGGGGGTAGTTTCGTATTTT | CSAPWGVVSYF
. | TRBD1 | TRBJ1-4 | TRBV2 | TGTGCCAGCAGAGAAACAGGGGGGAGAGAGGAAAAACTGTTTTTT | CASRETGGREEKLFF
. | TRBD1 | TRBJ1-6 | TRBV13 | TGTGCCAGCAGCATGCCGGGACAGGGGAATTCACCCCTCCACTTT | CASSMPGQGNSPLHF
. | TRBD1 | TRBJ2-1 | TRBV19 | TGTGCCAGTAGTATTCCGGGACAGGGGGACAATGAGCAGTTCTTC | CASSIPGQGDNEQFF
. | TRBD1 | TRBJ1-2 | TRBV5-1 | TGCGCCAGCAGCTCGACCTCCGGGACAGGGTTTAGAGCAGGCGGCTACACCTTC | CASSSTSGTGFRAGGYTF
. | TRBD1 | TRBJ1-1 | TRBV6-5 | TGTGCCAGCATGAGGGGGACAGGGGGGAACACTGAAGCTTTCTTT | CASMRGTGGNTEAFF
. | . | TRBJ2-1 | TRBV2 | TGTGCCAGCACAGGGGGGCTTTTACCCCGCTCCTACAATGAGCAGTTCTTC | CASTGGLLPRSYNEQFF
few | TRBD2 | TRBJ2-3 | TRBV7-3 | TGTGCCAGCAGCCCGAGCGGGGGGCTCCTCCCTCACCGCACAGATACGCAGTATTTT | CASSPSGGLLPHRTDTQYF
. | TRBD1 | TRBJ1-1 | TRBV6-8 | TGTGCCAGCCAAGCCTTAACAGGGGGCGGACTGGGAGACACTGAAGCTTTCTTT | CASQALTGGGLGDTEAFF
. | TRBD2 | TRBJ2-5 | TRBV7-6 | TGTGCCAGCAGCTCAGGACTAGCGGGGAGACAAGAGACCCAGTACTTC | CASSSGLAGRQETQYF
. | . | TRBJ1-5 | TRBV6-5 | TGTGCCAGCAGTTACAACAGGGATCAGCCCCAGCATTTT | CASSYNRDQPQHF
. | . | TRBJ1-2 | TRBV2 | TGTGCCAGCAGTGAAGGGTGGGCGGGCTACACCTTC | CASSEGWAGYTF
. | . | TRBJ2-1 | TRBV6-6 | TGTGCCAGCAGTATTCAGGGGGGCCTGGAGCAGTTCTTC | CASSIQGGLEQFF
. | TRBD1 | TRBJ1-2 | TRBV6-5 | TGTGCCAGCAGTCTCAGGGGGTATGGCTACACCTTC | CASSLRGYGYTF
. | . | TRBJ1-2 | TRBV6-5 | TGTGCCAGCACCCCGGGGGGGGATGGCTACACCTTC | CASTPGGDGYTF
. | TRBD1 | TRBJ1-2 | TRBV5-1 | TGCGCCAGCAGCTTGGGGGACAGTGGCCTATATGGCTACACCTTC | CASSLGDSGLYGYTF
. | TRBD1 | TRBJ2-7 | TRBV28 | TGTGCCAGCACCGCGGGACAGGTGATCTACGAGCAGTACTTC | CASTAGQVIYEQYF
. | . | TRBJ2-1 | TRBV27 | TGTGCCAGCAGTTTCCTGAACACTGAGCAGTTCTTC | CASSFLNTEQFF
few | . | TRBJ1-5 | TRBV3-1/TRBV3-2 | TGTGCCAGCAGTCAGACCGGGGAGATCAATCAGCCCCAGCATTTT | CASSQTGEINQPQHF
many | . | TRBJ1-1 | TRBV6-1 | TGTGCCAGCAGTGAATGGGTCGGAGGACACACTGAAGCTTTCTTT | CASSEWVGGHTEAFF
. | TRBD1 | TRBJ1-4 | TRBV7-9 | TGTGCCAGCAGCACCCTCCTCGGGACAGCTGAAAAACTGTTTTTT | CASSTLLGTAEKLFF
. | TRBD1 | TRBJ1-2 | TRBV7-8 | TGTGCCAGCAGCCCCGGACAGGGAGGAGGCTATGGCTACACCTTC | CASSPGQGGGYGYTF
. | TRBD1 | TRBJ1-4 | TRBV27 | TGTGCCAGCAGTTTCGGGGCAGGGGGTGAAAAACTGTTTTTT | CASSFGAGGEKLFF
. | . | TRBJ2-4 | TRBV5-8 | TGTGCCAGCAGCTCTACGGGTCAACTAGCCAAAAACATTCAGTACTTC | CASSSTGQLAKNIQYF
. | TRBD1 | TRBJ2-2 | TRBV20-1 | TGCAGTGCTAGTCCCACAGGGGGCAATACCGGGGAGCTGTTTTTT | CSASPTGGNTGELFF
. | . | TRBJ1-1 | TRBV29-1 | TGCAGCGTCAGCGAGGGCTACACTGAAGCTTTCTTT | CSVSEGYTEAFF
. | TRBD1 | TRBJ1-2 | TRBV2 | TGTGCCAGCAGTGAAGGGGTGAGAGGGGGCGGTGGCTACACCTTC | CASSEGVRGGGGYTF
. | . | TRBJ1-6 | TRBV2 | TGTGCCAGCAGTGAAGGGCCAGGCCGGTCGGCTTCACCCCTCCACTTT | CASSEGPGRSASPLHF